The clone carrying this T cell receptor beta chain was seen more than once but under ten times. A J-beta primer mix and a sample-barcoded 5' primer were used in a second PCR of about 7 to 12 cycles. Researchers report that a template-switch adaptor with 12 random nucleotides tagged each cDNA molecule. TCRdb re-derived calls from the 5' RACE reads in MiXCR, one entry per CDR3 protein. The table lists around 800,000 distinct CDR3 sequences, 60% to 80% of them singletons, with approximately 30% in the top ten. This record belongs to a study of blood T cells in healthy people across ages. This TCR was recovered from a man aged 25-40 years in good health. Sequenced material: blood.

The CDR3: CASGKKALRYEQYF. The CDR3, as DNA: TGTGCCAGCGGGAAGAAAGCGCTCCGCTACGAGCAGTACTTC. The chain uses TRBV28 and TRBJ2-7; D gene uncertain. V lost 8 bases and J 3 bases, leaving 17 bases between the germline ends. This CDR3 region has 14 residues. The germline V gene encodes CDR1 MDHEN and CDR2 SYDVKM.